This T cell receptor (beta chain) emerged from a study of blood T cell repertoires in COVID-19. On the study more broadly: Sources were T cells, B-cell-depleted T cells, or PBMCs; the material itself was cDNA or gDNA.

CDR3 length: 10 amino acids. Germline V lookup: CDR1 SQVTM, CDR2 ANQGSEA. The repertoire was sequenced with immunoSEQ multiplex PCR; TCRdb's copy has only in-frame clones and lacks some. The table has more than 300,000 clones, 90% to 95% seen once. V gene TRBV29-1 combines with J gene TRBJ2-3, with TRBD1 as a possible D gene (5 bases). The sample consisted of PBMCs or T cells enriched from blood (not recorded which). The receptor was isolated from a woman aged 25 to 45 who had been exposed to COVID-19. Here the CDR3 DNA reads TGCGGGTCAGGGACAGATACGCAGTATTTT. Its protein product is CGSGTDTQYF.